These T cell receptor beta chains were read from a single sample in a study of cytomegalovirus exposure and HLA in healthy donors. TCRdb keeps only in-frame clones here, not all; method: immunoSEQ multiplex PCR. The sample shows 80,000 to 100,000 clones, 81% of them seen only once. The sequencing sample was made of PBMCs. These receptors came from a man aged 40-49 years in good health and CMV-seronegative. CDR3s include the opening cysteine and the closing phenylalanine or tryptophan. The order of the fields is V gene, D gene, J gene, clone size, CDR3 protein, CDR3 DNA. The D gene is left open where the match is weak. Clone size is shown for a subset of rows, as once, few, many or a class of expanded clone.

>TRBV5-5|TRBD2|TRBJ2-3|.
CASSLRGGAPDTQYF
TGTGCCAGCAGCTTACGGGGGGGGGCACCAGATACGCAGTATTTT
>TRBV7-9|.|TRBJ2-7|.
CASSSRTANYEQYF
TGTGCCAGCAGCTCCCGGACAGCGAACTACGAGCAGTACTTC
>TRBV6-5|.|TRBJ1-2|.
CASSYLGVSGGYTF
TGTGCCAGCAGTTACCTTGGGGTATCGGGGGGCTACACCTTC
>TRBV4-1|.|TRBJ1-1|few
CASSQLRDSTEAFF
TGCGCCAGCAGCCAACTCAGGGATTCCACTGAAGCTTTCTTT
>TRBV11-2|.|TRBJ2-7|.
CASSSTDGSSYEQYF
TGTGCCAGCAGCTCCACGGACGGGAGCTCCTACGAGCAGTACTTC
>TRBV27|TRBD1|TRBJ1-2|.
CASSGTGGDYGYTF
TGTGCCAGCAGCGGGACAGGGGGCGACTATGGCTACACCTTC
>TRBV19|.|TRBJ1-1|.
CASSIAVNTEAFF
TGTGCCAGTAGTATAGCAGTTAACACTGAAGCTTTCTTT
>TRBV5-6|.|TRBJ2-7|.
CASSSRLAGTYEQYF
TGTGCCAGCAGCTCGAGACTGGCGGGGACCTACGAGCAGTACTTC
>TRBV18|TRBD1|TRBJ1-1|.
CASSRWDSTEAFF
TGTGCCAGCTCACGGTGGGACAGCACTGAAGCTTTCTTT
>TRBV6-1|.|TRBJ1-5|.
CASSGGRVFGQPQHF
TGTGCCAGCAGTGGGGGGCGAGTGTTCGGTCAGCCCCAGCATTTT